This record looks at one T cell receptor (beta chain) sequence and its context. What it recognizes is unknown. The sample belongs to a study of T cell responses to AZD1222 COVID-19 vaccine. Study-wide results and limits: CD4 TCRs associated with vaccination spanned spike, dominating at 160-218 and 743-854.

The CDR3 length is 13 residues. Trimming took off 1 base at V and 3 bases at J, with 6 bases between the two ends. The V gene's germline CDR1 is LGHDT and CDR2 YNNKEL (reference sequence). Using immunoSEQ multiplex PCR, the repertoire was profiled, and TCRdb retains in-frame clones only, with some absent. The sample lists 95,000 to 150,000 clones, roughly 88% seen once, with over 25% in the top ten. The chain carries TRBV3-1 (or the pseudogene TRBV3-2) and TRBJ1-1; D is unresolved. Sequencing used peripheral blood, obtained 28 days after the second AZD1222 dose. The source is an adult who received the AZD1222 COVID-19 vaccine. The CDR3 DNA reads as TGTGCCAGCAGCCAAGGGACCTACACTGAAGCTTTCTTT. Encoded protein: CASSQGTYTEAFF.